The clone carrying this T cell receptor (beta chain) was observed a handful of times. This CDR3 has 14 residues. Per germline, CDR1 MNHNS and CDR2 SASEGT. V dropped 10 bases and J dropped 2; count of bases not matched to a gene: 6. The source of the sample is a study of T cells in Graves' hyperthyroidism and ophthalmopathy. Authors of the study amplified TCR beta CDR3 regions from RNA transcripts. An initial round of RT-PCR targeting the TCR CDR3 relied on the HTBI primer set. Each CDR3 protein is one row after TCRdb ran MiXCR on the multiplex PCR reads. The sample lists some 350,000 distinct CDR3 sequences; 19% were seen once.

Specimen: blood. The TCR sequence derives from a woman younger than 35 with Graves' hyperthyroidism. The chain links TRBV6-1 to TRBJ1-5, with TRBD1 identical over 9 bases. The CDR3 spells CATRGTGRNQPQHF. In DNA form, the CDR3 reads TGTGCCACGAGAGGGACAGGGCGCAATCAGCCCCAGCATTTT.